The 10 T cell receptor beta chains below come from one sample, sequenced in a study of identical twins' blood T cells. TCRdb itself ran the 5' RACE reads through MiXCR, one entry per CDR3 protein. The repertoire holds a few hundred thousand distinct CDR3 sequences, about 28% seen once, with about 6% in the top ten. Sample: PBMCs. The receptors originated from a woman aged 18 to 55 in good health.

The chain links TRBV11-2 to TRBJ1-1; D gene unclear. The V gene's germline CDR1 is SGHAT and CDR2 FQNNGV. The CDR3 has 11 amino acids. The V and J ends lost 0 bases and 8 bases respectively, with 4 bases between them. CDR3 in amino acids: CASSLDLEAFF. The DNA of the CDR3 is TGTGCCAGCAGCTTAGATCTAGAAGCTTTCTTT.

This clonotype has just a few counts. CDR3 residues: CSARDFRDTDNSPLHF. The DNA for the CDR3 is TGCAGTGCTAGAGACTTCCGGGACACCGATAATTCACCCCTCCACTTT. The chain has TRBV20-1 and TRBJ1-6; TRBD1 might be the D (6 bases). Germline CDR1 and CDR2: DFQATT and SNEGSKA (reference sequence). The CDR3 is 16 amino acids. Between the trimmed V and J ends, which lost 0 bases and 5 bases, there was a span of 14 bases.

This clonotype showed up just once. The genes are TRBV3-1 and TRBJ2-1; 8 positions match TRBD2. The CDR3 loop spans 17 amino acids. V trimming: 1 base; J trimming: 6 bases; junction bases outside the gene matches: 11. Germline values: CDR1 LGHDT, CDR2 YNNKEL (reference sequence). The CDR3 DNA follows: TGTGCCAGCAGCCAAGTTATTAAGCTAGCGGGTTTCAATGAGCAGTTCTTC. Amino acid sequence: CASSQVIKLAGFNEQFF.

The J gene is TRBJ1-1, the V gene TRBV7-9; 7 bases are a match to TRBD1. V lost 4 bases and J lost 4; bases outside the gene matches: 12. This CDR3 spans 16 amino acids. In germline, CDR1 is SEHNR, CDR2 FQNEAQ (reference sequence). CDR3 in amino acids: CASSSPRGQASTEAFF. CDR3 DNA sequence: TGTGCCAGCAGCTCACCTCGTGGACAGGCAAGCACTGAAGCTTTCTTT. Supplemented by reference TRBV7-9 and TRBJ1-1, the full variable domain reads DTGVSQNPRHKITKRGQNVTFRCDPISEHNRLYWYRQTLGQGPEFLTYFQNEAQLEKSRLLSDRFSAERPKGSFSTLEIQRTEQGDSAMYLCASSSPRGQASTEAFFGQGTRLTVV.

This clonotype was found a few times. The rearrangement joins TRBV6-5 to TRBJ1-6; TRBD1 matches at 7 bases. The CDR3 runs to 17 residues. J gave up 0 bases and V 6 bases, and 8 bases lay outside the gene matches. Germline loops: CDR1 MNHEY, CDR2 SVGAGI. The CDR3 loop is CASRTGTLFSYNSPLHF. DNA for the CDR3: TGTGCCAGCAGGACAGGGACCCTTTTCTCCTATAATTCACCCCTCCACTTT.

As regards this clonotype: A much bigger clone sits one base away, suggesting this may be a read error. This is likely a read error, given that the CDR3 carries no conserved phenylalanine or tryptophan at its end. The rearrangement uses TRBV5-1 and TRBJ2-1; tentative D call: TRBD2 (6 bases). The germline V gene encodes CDR1 SGHRS and CDR2 YFSETQ. V gave up 2 bases and J gave up 7 bases, with 16 bases separating them. The CDR3 totals 15 residues. CDR3 DNA sequence: TGCGCCAGCAGCTTTTTTAGGGCGGGGTGGAATGAGCAGTTCCTC. This translates into CASSFFRAGWNEQFL.

This clonotype has only a few counts. This rearrangement joins TRBV20-1 to TRBJ2-7; D unresolved. V was trimmed by 0 bases and J by 5 bases, leaving 5 bases between them. The length of the CDR3 is 11 residues. CDR1 is DFQATT, CDR2 SNEGSKA, per germline (reference sequence). The CDR3 DNA reads TGCAGTGCTAGAGATTTCCACGAGCAGTACTTC. Its translation: CSARDFHEQYF.

This clonotype was observed a handful of times. The chain has TRBV29-1 and TRBJ1-1; D unresolved. CDR1 is SQVTM and CDR2 is ANQGSEA in the germline V gene. The CDR3 covers 12 residues. The V end lost 2 bases, the J end lost 8 bases, and 12 bases lay between the germline ends. The CDR3 nucleotides read TGCAGCGTTGAAACAAACCTACTCGAAGCTTTCTTT. Its protein is CSVETNLLEAFF.

This clonotype was detected only a few times. The chain links TRBV15 to TRBJ2-3; possibly TRBD2 for D (6 bases). This CDR3 is 14 amino acids long. Germline CDR1 LNHNV, CDR2 YYDKDF (reference sequence). The V end was cut by 8 bases, the J end by 3 bases, with 15 bases between. CDR3 region: CATRELQMTDTQYF. In DNA form, the CDR3 reads TGTGCCACCCGGGAGCTCCAGATGACAGATACGCAGTATTTT.

A word on this clonotype: Mismatch with germline at one junction end may stem from a read error. The gene calls are TRBV2 and TRBJ2-2, with D possibly called TRBD1 or TRBD2 (5 bases each). The CDR3 loop spans 13 amino acids. CDR1 is SNHLY, CDR2 FYNNEI, per germline. The CDR3 sequence: CASSGGQAGDLFF. CDR3 in DNA: TGTGCCAGCAGTGGTGGTCAAGCCGGGGACCTGTTTTTT. The whole variable domain, filled in from reference TRBV2 and TRBJ2-2, reads EPEVTQTPSHQVTQMGQEVILRCVPISNHLYFYWYRQILGQKVEFLVSFYNNEISEKSEIFDDQFSVERPDGSNFTLKIRSTKLEDSAMYFCASSGGQAGDLFFGEGSRLTVL.